This T cell receptor beta chain stems from a study of OX40 agonist ivuxolimab in advanced cancers. In the study overall: Patients were infused with ivuxolimab every 2 weeks at 0.01 to 10 mg/kg. People who had prior anti-PD-1, anti-PD-L1 or anti-CTLA-4 therapy could take part, and around 43% had some.

Trimming shortened V by 1 base and J by 5 bases, and 11 bases separated the two germline ends. The germline V gene has CDR1 SGHTA and CDR2 FQGNSA. The CDR3 has 14 residues. The assay was immunoSEQ multiplex PCR, and TCRdb's table has in-frame clones only and misses some. The table has about 61,000 clones, around 90% seen once. This chain connects TRBV7-2 to TRBJ1-1; TRBD1 might be the D (6 bases). The source of this sequence is an adult with an advanced solid tumor such as melanoma, head and neck, liver or kidney cancer. Sequences were derived from CD4+ or CD8+ T cells sorted from blood, sampled in a trial of the OX40 agonist ivuxolimab. The CDR3 region has the DNA TGTGCCAGCAGCTTAGGGGGGGCGAGGACTGAAGCTTTCTTT. This codes for CASSLGGARTEAFF.